One and the same sample provided the 11 T cell receptor beta chains below, sequenced in a study of brain T cells in children with intractable seizures (dated by TCRdb to 2020 to 2022). Sample time point, as interpreted from the label and publication: resected brain tissue, or blood drawn just prior to surgery. The library was prepared using the immunoSEQ multiplex PCR assay. TCRdb obtained this table from immuneACCESS and retained in-frame rearrangements with V and J assigned. These tables miss some clones; where compared with another copy, unresolved V genes account for less than half of the shortfall, and the remainder is unexplained. Within this sample are around 80,000 clones, with approximately 90% of them counted one time only. The ten top clones hold around 22% of the sample. The material was peripheral blood, obtained at surgery. The receptors were sampled from a girl between 2 and 10 years old with Rasmussen encephalitis and intractable seizures.

This chain connects TRBV30 to TRBJ1-1; no clear D gene. The CDR3 runs 13 residues. Germline loops: CDR1 GTSNPN, CDR2 SVGIG (reference sequence). Trimming removed 4 bases at V and 0 bases at J, with 9 bases between. The CDR3 region has the DNA TGTGCCTGGATTGAGTTCGTGAACACTGAAGCTTTCTTT. Translation: CAWIEFVNTEAFF.

Comment on this clone: At one end the junction does not follow the germline gene, possibly because of a read error. The chain joins TRBV7-7 to TRBJ2-1; D perhaps matches TRBD1 (5 bases). CDR1 and CDR2 from the germline V gene are SSHAT and FNYEAQ (reference sequence). The CDR3 covers 13 residues. The CDR3 nucleotides read TGTGCTAGCAGCCATAGGCCAGGGAATGAGCAGTTCTTC. Residues: CASSHRPGNEQFF.

This rearrangement joins TRBV2 to TRBJ1-5; D is unresolved. Germline values: CDR1 SNHLY, CDR2 FYNNEI. V shed 1 base and J shed 0 bases, with 4 bases lying between them. The CDR3 has 14 residues. This chain's CDR3 is CASSEGGSNQPQHF. DNA for the CDR3: TGTGCCAGCAGTGAAGGGGGTAGCAATCAGCCCCAGCATTTT.

In the case of this clone: One end of the junction is discordant with germline, which a read error may explain. The chain links TRBV27 to TRBJ2-1; no firm D call. This CDR3 region has 11 residues. The germline V gene encodes CDR1 MNHEY and CDR2 SMNVEV (reference sequence). CDR3 protein: CASSLYNEQFF. The CDR3 region has the DNA TGTGCCAGCAGCTTATACAATGAGCAGTTCTTC.

V gene TRBV6-6 combines with J gene TRBJ2-7; D might be TRBD2 (6 bases). The V end lost 0 bases, the J end lost 4 bases, and 13 bases lay between the germline ends. The CDR3 length is 15 residues. Germline CDR1 MNHNY, CDR2 SVGAGI (reference sequence). The chain's CDR3 is CASSYSGPGGYEQYF. CDR3 sequence (DNA): TGTGCCAGCAGTTACTCGGGACCAGGAGGGTACGAGCAGTACTTC.

This chain links TRBV19 with TRBJ2-2; possible D gene TRBD1, 5 bases. Looked up from germline, CDR1 is LNHDA and CDR2 is SQIVND (reference sequence). This CDR3 region has 15 residues. The V and J ends lost 3 bases and 5 bases respectively, with 13 bases between them. The CDR3 sequence is CASSIWTFGTGELFF. CDR3 DNA: TGTGCCAGTAGTATTTGGACATTTGGGACCGGGGAGCTGTTTTTT.

The chain recombines TRBV30 with TRBJ1-6; 9 nucleotides agree with TRBD1. Germline trimming cut 2 bases from V and 13 bases from J; bases unmatched to any gene: 12. The CDR3 contains 15 residues. Looked up from germline, CDR1 is GTSNPN and CDR2 is SVGIG (reference sequence). The CDR3 coding sequence is TGTGCCTGGAGTAATTCCGGGACAGGGAAGGCGCCCCTCCACTTT. Translation: CAWSNSGTGKAPLHF. The whole variable domain, filled in from reference TRBV30 and TRBJ1-6, reads SQTIHQWPATLVQPVGSPLSLECTVEGTSNPNLYWYRQAAGRGLQLLFYSVGIGQISSEVPQNLSASRPQDRQFILSSKKLLLSDSGFYLCAWSNSGTGKAPLHFGNGTRLTVT.

J is TRBJ2-7 and V is TRBV7-2, with 7 bases identical to TRBD1. V was clipped by 2 bases and J by 4 bases; unmatched bases: 5. CDR1 is SGHTA, CDR2 FQGNSA, per germline. There are 14 residues in the CDR3. CDR3 nucleotides: TGTGCCAGCAGCTTATCCGACAGGGTATACGAGCAGTACTTC. Its protein is CASSLSDRVYEQYF. Full variable domain (rest looked up from reference TRBV7-2 and TRBJ2-7): GAGVSQSPSNKVTEKGKDVELRCDPISGHTALYWYRQSLGQGLEFLIYFQGNSAPDKSGLPSDRFSAERTGGSVSTLTIQRTQQEDSAVYLCASSLSDRVYEQYFGPGTRLTVT.

V and J are TRBV24-1 and TRBJ2-2; TRBD1 matches 7 bases. Germline lookup yields CDR1 KGHDR and CDR2 SFDVKD. This CDR3 is 17 amino acids long. V was clipped by 3 bases and J by 2 bases; unmatched bases: 8. CDR3 sequence reads: CATSDGPGQLNTGELFF. CDR3 nucleotide sequence: TGTGCCACCAGTGATGGGCCGGGACAGCTAAACACCGGGGAGCTGTTTTTT.

This clone occurred once. V and J are TRBV7-9 and TRBJ1-1; 7 nucleotides line up with TRBD1. CDR3 length: 14 amino acids. CDR1 SEHNR and CDR2 FQNEAQ come from the germline V gene (reference sequence). V shed 5 bases and J 3 bases; nucleotides not matched to a gene: 6. CDR3 region: CASSIGQVYTEAFF. In nucleotides, the CDR3 is TGTGCCAGCAGCATAGGACAGGTATACACTGAAGCTTTCTTT.

V usage is TRBV27 and J usage is TRBJ1-2, with D uncertain. V lost 11 bases and J lost 0, with 7 bases in between. Germline V gene sequence: CDR1 MNHEY, CDR2 SMNVEV (reference sequence). The CDR3 has 11 amino acids. This chain's CDR3 is CAVGTNYGYTF. CDR3 nucleotides: TGTGCCGTAGGCACTAACTATGGCTACACCTTC.